These 27 T cell receptor beta chains share one sample of origin, sequenced in a study of blood T cell repertoires in COVID-19. Libraries were prepared by immunoSEQ multiplex PCR; TCRdb keeps only in-frame clonotypes and omits some of them. Counted here are about 98,000 clones, around nine tenths occurring once; the ten biggest clones make up 1.9%. Sequencing was carried out using peripheral blood. All receptors come from a woman in her 50s with COVID-19, enrolled during active disease.

This chain's CDR3 is CASSILAGVTDTQYF. The DNA for the CDR3 is TGTGCCAGCAGTATTCTAGCGGGGGTCACAGATACGCAGTATTTT. The chain links TRBV6-2 or TRBV6-3 to TRBJ2-3; 10 positions match TRBD2. The J segment lost 2 bases and the V segment lost 5 bases, leaving 4 bases of the junction unmatched. The CDR3 totals 15 residues. CDR1 is MNHEY and CDR2 is SVGEGT in the germline V gene.

V is TRBV5-1 and J is TRBJ1-1; weak D call: TRBD1 (5 bases). Trimming took 1 base from V and 3 from J, leaving 13 bases between them. The CDR3 runs 15 residues. In germline, CDR1 is SGHRS, CDR2 YFSETQ. CDR3 DNA sequence: TGCGCCAGCAGCTTGCTGACAGCCCCGTACACTGAAGCTTTCTTT. Amino acids: CASSLLTAPYTEAFF.

The chain is built from TRBV12-3 or TRBV12-4 and TRBJ1-2, with 7 nucleotides matching TRBD1. V shed 4 bases, J shed 5 bases, and the junction held 4 bases outside the gene matches. CDR3 length equals 13 residues. The CDR3, as DNA: TGTGCCAGCAGTTCGACAGGGAAGTATGGCTACACCTTC. This gives the protein CASSSTGKYGYTF.

The V and J genes are TRBV10-3 and TRBJ1-1; possible D gene TRBD1, 5 bases. Trimming shortened V by 4 bases and J by 7 bases, and 13 bases separated the two germline ends. CDR1 is ENHRY, CDR2 SYGVKD, per germline. The CDR3 loop spans 13 amino acids. The DNA for the CDR3 is TGTGCCATCAGTGGGGACCCGGGGGGTGAAGCTTTCTTT. Translation: CAISGDPGGEAFF.

The chain links TRBV28 to TRBJ1-6; D might be TRBD1 (6 bases). This CDR3 region has 15 residues. V gave up 3 bases and J gave up 8 bases, with 14 bases separating them. Germline values: CDR1 MDHEN, CDR2 SYDVKM. In nucleotides, the CDR3 is TGTGCCAGCAGTTTGTATACAGGGATGTATTCACCCCTCCACTTT. Translation gives CASSLYTGMYSPLHF.

The CDR3 region is CASSLTSGGTDTQYF. The CDR3 DNA is TGTGCCAGCAGTCTTACTAGCGGTGGCACAGATACGCAGTATTTT. V is TRBV6-4 and J is TRBJ2-3, with 8 nucleotides matching TRBD2. Germline-derived CDR1 and CDR2 are MRHNA and SNTAGT. This CDR3 is 15 amino acids long. V trimming: 5 bases; J trimming: 1 base; junction bases outside the gene matches: 5.

J is TRBJ2-1 and V is TRBV3-1 (or the pseudogene TRBV3-2), with D unresolved. The ends were cut back, 3 bases at V and 6 bases at J, with 12 bases in the middle. The germline V gene encodes CDR1 LGHDT and CDR2 YNNKEL (reference sequence). The CDR3 length is 14 residues. The CDR3 DNA is TGTGCCAGCAGCCATCGTGGGCCTTTCAATGAGCAGTTCTTC. Residues: CASSHRGPFNEQFF.

The rearrangement links TRBV9 to TRBJ2-1; weak D call: TRBD1 (6 bases). The CDR3 has 14 residues. V was shortened by 0 bases and J by 6 bases, with 10 bases between the two germline ends. CDR1 and CDR2 from the germline V gene are SGDLS and YYNGEE. The CDR3 here is CASSVGTVFNEQFF. Here the CDR3 DNA reads TGTGCCAGCAGCGTAGGGACAGTTTTCAATGAGCAGTTCTTC.

This clone was seen a few times. The genes are TRBV23-1 and TRBJ2-7, with D unclear. TRBV23-1 has ORF status, its function being uncertain. The V and J ends lost 7 bases and 0 bases respectively, with 10 bases between them. CDR3 length equals 13 residues. CDR3 protein: CASKPLSSYEQYV. The DNA for the CDR3 is TGCGCCAGCAAACCCCTAAGCTCCTACGAGCAGTACGTC.

The chain employs TRBV9 and TRBJ2-1, with 8 bases matching TRBD1. V gave up 4 bases and J gave up 4 bases; unmatched junction bases: 7. The germline V gene encodes CDR1 SGDLS and CDR2 YYNGEE. This CDR3 contains 15 residues. This chain's CDR3 is CASSLGQGIYNEQFF. The DNA for the CDR3 is TGTGCCAGCAGCCTTGGACAGGGCATATACAATGAGCAGTTCTTC.

This clone was detected once. The CDR3 bases are TGTGCCAGTAGTACGACAGGGGGGAACTCTGGAAACACCATATATTTT. It codes for CASSTTGGNSGNTIYF. The chain combines TRBV19 with TRBJ1-3, with 9 bases matching TRBD1. The CDR3 covers 16 residues. Germline V lookup: CDR1 LNHDA, CDR2 SQIVND (reference sequence). J was trimmed by 0 bases and V by 4 bases; bases with no gene match: 4. Full variable domain (missing parts from reference TRBV19 and TRBJ1-3): DGGITQSPKYLFRKEGQNVTLSCEQNLNHDAMYWYRQDPGQGLRLIYYSQIVNDFQKGDIAEGYSVSREKKESFPLTVTSAQKNPTAFYLCASSTTGGNSGNTIYFGEGSWLTVV.

The chain links TRBV7-8 to TRBJ2-7; 7 bases are a match to TRBD1. Unmatched junction bases numbered 4, after V lost 5 bases and J lost 6 bases. The germline V gene has CDR1 SGHVS and CDR2 FQNEAQ. This CDR3 comprises 12 residues. In DNA, the CDR3 is TGTGCCAGCAGCCTAGGGACAGCCGAGCAGTACTTC. Translating it yields CASSLGTAEQYF.

The CDR3 spells CASSFGVGEQYF. In DNA form, the CDR3 reads TGCGCCAGCAGCTTCGGGGTTGGCGAGCAGTACTTC. The chain carries TRBV5-1 and TRBJ2-7, with a tentative D call TRBD2 (5 bases). The germline V and J ends were trimmed by 2 bases and 6 bases, with 9 bases remaining between them. CDR1 is SGHRS and CDR2 is YFSETQ in the germline V gene. This CDR3 is built from 12 residues.

This chain connects TRBV19 to TRBJ2-1; D unclear. This CDR3 has 14 amino acids. The germline CDR1 and CDR2 sequences are LNHDA and SQIVND (reference sequence). Trimming took off 6 bases at V and 7 bases at J, with 16 bases between the two ends. In nucleotides, the CDR3 is TGTGCCAGTAGCCCGCTCAGAGACTTTAATGAGCAGTTCTTC. Protein sequence: CASSPLRDFNEQFF.

The chain joins TRBV23-1 to TRBJ1-1; 9 bases are shared with TRBD1. TRBV23-1 is classed as an ORF, of uncertain function. The junction had 15 bases not matched to a gene; V was cut back by 10 bases and J by 0 bases. This CDR3 spans 17 amino acids. The CDR3 DNA reads TGCGCCAAAGCCGGGACAGGGAATGGTCTGATGAACACTGAAGCTTTCTTT. Translation: CAKAGTGNGLMNTEAFF.

The V call is TRBV21-1, the J call TRBJ2-1; no DNA check was done on the table's D call, TRBD2. TRBV21-1 is an annotated pseudogene. This CDR3 is built from 19 residues. The CDR3 is CASSNRAPGLAGVRNEQFF. The CDR3 DNA reads as TGTGCCAGCAGCAACAGGGCCCCGGGACTAGCGGGGGTTAGGAATGAGCAGTTCTTC.

The chain couples TRBV12-3 or TRBV12-4 to TRBJ1-2; 8 bases match TRBD1. The V and J ends lost 5 bases and 5 bases, in that order; junction bases with no gene match: 1. The CDR3 runs to 12 residues. For the CDR3, the DNA is TGTGCCAGCAGTACAGGGGGTTATGGCTACACCTTC. Translating gives CASSTGGYGYTF.

V usage is TRBV12-5 and J usage is TRBJ1-5; TRBD1 is a possible D gene (6 bases). Per germline, CDR1 LGHNT and CDR2 FRNRAP. Trimming pared 3 bases from V and 6 bases from J, leaving 12 bases between. This CDR3 is built from 14 residues. This CDR3 is CASGFTGPGQPQHF. The CDR3, as DNA: TGTGCTAGTGGTTTCACAGGGCCGGGTCAGCCCCAGCATTTT. Combining the CDR3 with reference TRBV12-5 and TRBJ1-5 gives the whole variable domain DARVTQTPRHKVTEMGQEVTMRCQPILGHNTVFWYRQTMMQGLELLAYFRNRAPLDDSGMPKDRFSAEMPDATLATLKIQPSEPRDSAVYFCASGFTGPGQPQHFGDGTRLSIL.

This clone was counted a few times. The J gene is TRBJ1-2, the V gene TRBV21-1; the DNA was not compared with TRBD1, the D call given in the table. TRBV21-1 represents a pseudogene. This CDR3 is built from 13 residues. The CDR3 protein is CARCDRGLNGYTF. The CDR3 bases are TGTGCCAGATGTGACAGGGGTCTAAATGGCTACACCTTC.

The gene calls are TRBV10-3 and TRBJ1-2; D gene unclear. V was clipped by 3 bases and J by 13 bases, with 24 bases between them. The germline V gene has CDR1 ENHRY and CDR2 SYGVKD. This CDR3 has 15 amino acids. The CDR3 reads CAISDSTAGRTNSTF. CDR3 in DNA: TGTGCCATCAGTGATTCCACTGCGGGGAGAACTAATAGCACCTTC.

The chain couples TRBV15 to TRBJ2-4, with 9 bases aligning to TRBD2. Trimming took 1 base from V and 6 from J; bases not matched to a gene: 13. The CDR3 runs to 18 residues. Germline V gives CDR1 LNHNV, CDR2 YYDKDF (reference sequence). The CDR3 reads CATSRAQAGGLAGNIQYF. The CDR3 DNA follows: TGTGCCACCAGCAGAGCCCAAGCGGGGGGTTTAGCCGGAAACATTCAGTACTTC. The complete variable domain, with remaining parts taken from reference TRBV15 and TRBJ2-4, reads DAMVIQNPRYQVTQFGKPVTLSCSQTLNHNVMYWYQQKSSQAPKLLFHYYDKDFNNEADTPDNFQSRRPNTSFCFLDIRSPGLGDTAMYLCATSRAQAGGLAGNIQYFGAGTRLSVL.

The J gene is TRBJ1-2, the V gene TRBV6-1, with D perhaps TRBD1 (6 bases). CDR3 size: 14 residues. With 3 bases removed from V and 4 bases from J, the gap between germline ends came to 12 bases. Germline values: CDR1 MNHNS, CDR2 SASEGT. The CDR3 loop is CASSEGASRYGYTF. In nucleotides, the CDR3 is TGTGCCAGCAGTGAGGGGGCGAGCCGCTATGGCTACACCTTC.

This chain joins TRBV6-2 or TRBV6-3 and TRBJ2-2; TRBD2 aligns across 10 bases. Germline CDR1 reads MNHEY; CDR2 reads SVGEGT. The junction had 6 bases not matched to a gene; V was cut back by 6 bases and J by 8 bases. CDR3 length: 14 amino acids. The CDR3 sequence: CASSPVAGGGELFF. In DNA, the CDR3 is TGTGCCAGCAGCCCGGTAGCGGGGGGAGGGGAGCTGTTTTTT.

This sequence joins TRBV7-7 and TRBJ2-5; tentative D call: TRBD2 (7 bases). Per germline, CDR1 SSHAT and CDR2 FNYEAQ (reference sequence). The germline V and J ends were trimmed by 1 base and 4 bases, with 13 bases remaining between them. The CDR3 consists of 15 residues. This chain's CDR3 is CASSLEGGDGETQYF. The CDR3 DNA is TGTGCCAGCAGCTTAGAGGGGGGGGACGGAGAGACCCAGTACTTC.

The chain has TRBV11-2 and TRBJ2-7, with 12 bases lining up with TRBD2. Germline CDR1 and CDR2: SGHAT and FQNNGV. This CDR3 region has 17 residues. V shed 3 bases and J 2 bases; nucleotides not matched to a gene: 8. The CDR3 DNA reads TGTGCCAGCAGCTTCCCTAGCGGGGGGGCTCACCCCTACGAGCAGTACTTC. Protein product: CASSFPSGGAHPYEQYF.

This chain joins TRBV19 and TRBJ2-2; 10 positions match TRBD1. The CDR3 runs 15 residues. Germline lookup yields CDR1 LNHDA and CDR2 SQIVND (reference sequence). The junction had 7 bases not matched to a gene; V was cut back by 8 bases and J by 4 bases. The CDR3, as DNA: TGTGCCAGTGTGGAGACAGGGGGCTTCACCGGGGAGCTGTTTTTT. It translates to CASVETGGFTGELFF.

J is TRBJ2-7 and V is TRBV5-1, with TRBD1 identical over 9 bases. The V and J ends lost 5 bases and 2 bases, in that order; junction bases with no gene match: 11. Germline V gene sequence: CDR1 SGHRS, CDR2 YFSETQ. CDR3 length: 16 amino acids. The CDR3 here is CASRINRDRETYEQYV. The CDR3, as DNA: TGCGCCAGCAGAATTAACCGGGACAGGGAGACCTACGAGCAGTACGTC.